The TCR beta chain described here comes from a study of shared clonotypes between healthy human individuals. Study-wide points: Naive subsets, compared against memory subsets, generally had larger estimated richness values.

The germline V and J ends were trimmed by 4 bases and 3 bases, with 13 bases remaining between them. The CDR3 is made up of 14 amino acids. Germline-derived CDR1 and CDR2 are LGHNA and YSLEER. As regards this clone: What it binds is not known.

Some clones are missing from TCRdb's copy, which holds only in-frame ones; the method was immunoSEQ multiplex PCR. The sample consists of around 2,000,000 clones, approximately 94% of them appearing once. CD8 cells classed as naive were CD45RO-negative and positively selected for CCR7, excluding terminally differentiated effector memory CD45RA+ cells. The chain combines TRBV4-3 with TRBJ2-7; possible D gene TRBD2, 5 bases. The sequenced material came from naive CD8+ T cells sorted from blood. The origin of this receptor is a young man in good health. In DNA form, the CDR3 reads TGCGCCAGCAGCCCCGGGGTCTTTCTCTACGAGCAGTACTTC. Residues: CASSPGVFLYEQYF.